A single sample gave rise to the 32 T cell receptor beta chains below, sequenced in a study of cytomegalovirus exposure and HLA in healthy donors. Use of 60 Vbeta and 13 Jbeta primers characterized the PCR. Sequenced by immunoSEQ multiplex PCR; TCRdb stores in-frame clones only, minus some. Here the sample spans about 130,000 clones, approximately 79% being singletons. The sequenced material came from PBMCs. The receptors were sampled from a man in his late teens or twenties in good health and CMV-seropositive.

V gene TRBV28 combines with J gene TRBJ1-4; D is possibly TRBD1 (6 bases). Deletions cut 4 bases from V and 2 bases from J, with 14 bases between. The CDR3 covers 16 residues. The germline V gene has CDR1 MDHEN and CDR2 SYDVKM. The CDR3 reads CASSSPGGATNEKLFF. The CDR3 DNA is TGTGCCAGCAGTTCCCCTGGGGGGGCCACTAATGAAAAACTGTTTTTT.

The chain uses TRBV28 and TRBJ2-7; perhaps TRBD2 as D (6 bases). The germline V gene encodes CDR1 MDHEN and CDR2 SYDVKM. V was pared by 6 bases and J by 0 bases, with 15 bases between. The length of the CDR3 is 15 residues. The CDR3 DNA sequence: TGTGCCAGCAGGCCGTCTGGAGGGAACTCCTACGAGCAGTACTTC. Its translation: CASRPSGGNSYEQYF.

The chain joins TRBV18 to TRBJ2-5, with 12 nucleotides matching TRBD2. There are 16 residues in the CDR3. Trimming at V came to 3 bases and at J to 2 bases, leaving 4 bases not matched to a gene. Germline V CDR1 and CDR2: KGHSH, LQKENI. In DNA form, the CDR3 reads TGTGCCAGCTCACCCCTAGCGGGGGGGCTTCAAGAGACCCAGTACTTC. Its protein product is CASSPLAGGLQETQYF.

The genes are TRBV4-2 and TRBJ2-2, with D hard to call. V lost 1 base to trimming and J lost 2 bases, with 11 bases between them. The CDR3 runs to 16 residues. Germline CDR1 is LGHNA and CDR2 is YNFKEQ. CDR3 DNA sequence: TGTGCCAGCAGCCAAGGGGCCACCGTTAACACCGGGGAGCTGTTTTTT. Amino acid sequence: CASSQGATVNTGELFF.

The chain uses TRBV4-1 and TRBJ2-5; TRBD1 matches 8 bases. The end of the DNA aligns better with TRBJ2-7, so the J call may be wrong. Germline V CDR1 and CDR2: MGHRA, YSYEKL. The CDR3 covers 16 residues. The CDR3 region is CASSHPQGAGSYEQYF. The CDR3 nucleotides read TGCGCCAGCAGCCACCCCCAGGGGGCGGGCTCCTACGAGCAGTACTTC.

The rearrangement uses TRBV2 and TRBJ1-2; D is perhaps TRBD1 (5 bases). Trimming stripped 6 bases from V and 4 bases from J, with 12 bases between. This CDR3 comprises 13 residues. The germline V gene has CDR1 SNHLY and CDR2 FYNNEI. The CDR3: CASRVREGYGYTF. CDR3 in DNA: TGTGCCAGCAGGGTCAGGGAGGGCTATGGCTACACCTTC.

This clone has only one observation. This chain connects TRBV6-5 to TRBJ2-5; D might be TRBD1 (7 bases). CDR3 length: 14 amino acids. V lost 1 base and J lost 4, with 10 bases in between. Germline CDR1 reads MNHEY; CDR2 reads SVGAGI. The CDR3, as DNA: TGTGCCAGCAGTTACTTCCAGGGGGGAGAGACCCAGTACTTC. It specifies CASSYFQGGETQYF.

This clone was found a few times. This chain uses TRBV4-1 with TRBJ2-7, with D possibly TRBD2 on 5 matching bases. Germline loops: CDR1 MGHRA, CDR2 YSYEKL. Trimming pared 0 bases from V and 3 bases from J, leaving 6 bases between. The CDR3 is made up of 13 amino acids. In DNA form, the CDR3 reads TGCGCCAGCAGCCAAGATCGGGACTACGAGCAGTACTTC. This encodes CASSQDRDYEQYF.

Written as DNA, the CDR3 is TGCGCCAGCAGCCAAGACACATTACAGGGGGTTCAGCCCCAGCATTTT. It translates to CASSQDTLQGVQPQHF. The V gene is TRBV4-1, the J gene TRBJ1-5; 8 bases match TRBD1. The germline V gene has CDR1 MGHRA and CDR2 YSYEKL. CDR3 length: 16 residues. V trimming: 0 bases; J trimming: 6 bases; junction bases outside the gene matches: 7.

Of note for this clone: A junction boundary mismatches the germline segment, possibly from a read error. J is TRBJ2-3 and V is TRBV2; 9 nucleotides match TRBD2. Germline lookup yields CDR1 SNHLY and CDR2 FYNNEI. The CDR3 loop spans 15 amino acids. The chain's CDR3 is CAGSPGLAGPDTQYF. DNA of the CDR3: TGTGCCGGCAGTCCGGGACTAGCAGGGCCAGATACGCAGTATTTT.

The J gene is TRBJ1-2, the V gene TRBV27, with D maybe TRBD1 (6 bases). Germline loops: CDR1 MNHEY, CDR2 SMNVEV (reference sequence). This CDR3 is 15 amino acids long. The V end lost 5 bases, the J end lost 4 bases, and 17 bases lay between the germline ends. In nucleotides, the CDR3 is TGTGCCAGCAGTAAAGGACAGCGAAGCTTCTATGGCTACACCTTC. It is translated as CASSKGQRSFYGYTF.

The chain couples TRBV15 to TRBJ1-1, with 7 positions matching TRBD1. The junction had 8 bases not matched to a gene; V was cut back by 6 bases and J by 4 bases. Germline lookup yields CDR1 LNHNV and CDR2 YYDKDF (reference sequence). The CDR3 is 14 amino acids. CDR3 nucleotides: TGTGCCACCAGACCTTTTCCAGGGGGCACTGAAGCTTTCTTT. Translating gives CATRPFPGGTEAFF.

This clone was counted once. V usage is TRBV5-6 and J usage is TRBJ1-1, with 8 bases fitting TRBD1. V lost 6 bases and J lost 3; bases outside the gene matches: 13. Looked up from germline, CDR1 is SGHDT and CDR2 is YYEEEE. The CDR3 runs 16 residues. DNA for the CDR3: TGTGCCAGCAAACCCGGGACAGGCCCTCGCGACACTGAAGCTTTCTTT. It is translated as CASKPGTGPRDTEAFF.

The chain links TRBV11-2 to TRBJ1-5; D is undetermined. V was trimmed by 1 base and J by 4 bases, leaving 8 bases between them. Germline CDR1 SGHAT, CDR2 FQNNGV. This CDR3 spans 14 amino acids. The CDR3 loop is CASSLAVGNQPQHF. The CDR3, as DNA: TGTGCCAGCAGCTTAGCAGTCGGGAATCAGCCCCAGCATTTT.

Remarks on this clone: The junction departs from the called germline gene at one end, perhaps through a read error. The J gene is TRBJ2-7, the V gene TRBV7-7; 11 bases are a match to TRBD1. Germline V CDR1 and CDR2: SSHAT, FNYEAQ (reference sequence). The CDR3 has 15 amino acids. This CDR3 is CASSLRTGGFYEQYF. The CDR3 DNA reads TGTGCTAGCAGCTTAAGGACAGGGGGCTTTTACGAGCAGTACTTC.

This clone was detected only once. V and J are TRBV21-1 and TRBJ2-5; the table's D call, TRBD2, was not checked against the DNA. TRBV21-1 is designated a pseudogene. The CDR3 covers 15 residues. The CDR3 DNA reads as TGTGCCAGCAGCCTGCAATTGCGGGTGGGGGAGACCCAGTACTTC. This gives the protein CASSLQLRVGETQYF.

The chain employs TRBV7-6 and TRBJ2-5; D might be TRBD1 (5 bases). V lost 6 bases and J lost 3, with 17 bases in between. In germline, CDR1 is SGHVS, CDR2 FNYEAQ. This CDR3 comprises 15 residues. The CDR3 is CASSRLFRVEETQYF. Written as DNA, the CDR3 is TGTGCCAGCAGTCGCTTATTCAGGGTAGAAGAGACCCAGTACTTC.

This chain uses TRBV18 with TRBJ1-4; possibly TRBD1 for D (5 bases). The V and J ends lost 1 base and 12 bases respectively, with 12 bases between them. CDR3 length: 13 residues. CDR1 and CDR2 (germline): KGHSH, LQKENI. The chain's CDR3 is CASSPQWGVELFF. The CDR3, as DNA: TGTGCCAGCTCACCACAGTGGGGGGTCGAACTGTTTTTT.

V is TRBV13 and J is TRBJ1-3, with D possibly matching TRBD1 (6 bases). Trimming took off 6 bases at V and 0 bases at J, with 12 bases between the two ends. Germline assignment: CDR1 PRHDT and CDR2 FYEKMQ (reference sequence). This CDR3 is built from 15 residues. CDR3 in DNA: TGTGCCAGCAGACCTACAGGGTTCTCTGGAAACACCATATATTTT. Its translation: CASRPTGFSGNTIYF.

The chain employs TRBV6-5 and TRBJ1-4; 9 bases are shared with TRBD1. This CDR3 is built from 15 residues. Germline V lookup: CDR1 MNHEY, CDR2 SVGAGI. V was pared by 7 bases and J by 8 bases, with 11 bases of the junction left unmatched. Written as DNA, the CDR3 is TGTGCCAGCAAACCACCGGGACAGGGAAGGGAAAAACTGTTTTTT. It yields the protein CASKPPGQGREKLFF.

This chain joins TRBV5-8 and TRBJ2-7, with 11 nucleotides matching TRBD1. Trimming at V came to 4 bases and at J to 3 bases, leaving 9 bases not matched to a gene. CDR1 and CDR2 (germline): SGHTS, YDEGEE. CDR3 length equals 16 residues. The CDR3 protein is CASSPMAGTGGYEQYF. The CDR3 DNA reads TGTGCCAGCAGCCCAATGGCCGGGACAGGGGGCTACGAGCAGTACTTC.

This clone appeared a few times. CDR3 DNA: TGTGCCACTACGAGGACAGGGCAGAACTACGAGCAGTACTTC. It translates to CATTRTGQNYEQYF. The chain carries TRBV10-3 and TRBJ2-7; the match to TRBD1 covers 8 bases. V gave up 10 bases and J gave up 3 bases; unmatched junction bases: 11. This CDR3 has 14 residues. In germline, CDR1 is ENHRY, CDR2 SYGVKD.

The chain recombines TRBV6-6 with TRBJ2-1; 10 positions agree with TRBD1. CDR3 length: 15 amino acids. V lost 2 bases to trimming and J lost 8 bases; unmatched junction nucleotides: 6. Germline V gives CDR1 MNHNY, CDR2 SVGAGI (reference sequence). This CDR3 reads CASSYGGTGVDEQFF. The CDR3 nucleotides are TGTGCCAGCAGTTACGGCGGGACAGGGGTAGATGAGCAGTTCTTC.

The rearrangement joins TRBV7-9 to TRBJ2-2; TRBD1 agrees at 7 bases. V lost 1 base and J lost 4; bases outside the gene matches: 3. Germline V gene sequence: CDR1 SEHNR, CDR2 FQNEAQ (reference sequence). The CDR3 loop spans 15 amino acids. DNA for the CDR3: TGTGCCAGCAGCTTAGGACAGGGCCGCACCGGGGAGCTGTTTTTT. It encodes CASSLGQGRTGELFF.

This clone showed up just once. The chain combines TRBV5-1 with TRBJ2-3; D ambiguous. V lost 5 bases, J lost 2 bases, and 6 bases lay in between. Germline-derived CDR1 and CDR2 are SGHRS and YFSETQ. The CDR3 consists of 12 residues. Here the CDR3 reads CASSLPTDTQYF. In DNA, the CDR3 is TGCGCCAGCAGTCTCCCCACAGATACGCAGTATTTT.

This clone occurred a few times. The chain uses TRBV5-1 and TRBJ2-6, with D perhaps matching TRBD1 (5 bases). This CDR3 is built from 17 residues. Germline lookup yields CDR1 SGHRS and CDR2 YFSETQ. Trimming stripped 4 bases from V and 4 bases from J, with 18 bases between. The CDR3 loop is CASSAGASRGGANVLTF. CDR3 coding DNA: TGCGCCAGCAGCGCTGGGGCTTCCCGTGGGGGGGCCAACGTCCTGACTTTC. The full variable domain, rest sourced from reference TRBV5-1 and TRBJ2-6, is KAGVTQTPRYLIKTRGQQVTLSCSPISGHRSVSWYQQTPGQGLQFLFEYFSETQRNKGNFPGRFSGRQFSNSRSEMNVSTLELGDSALYLCASSAGASRGGANVLTFGAGSRLTVL.

The CDR3 DNA reads TGCGCCAGCAGCGAAGGACTAGTCGACGAGCAGTACTTC. Translating gives CASSEGLVDEQYF. The rearrangement joins TRBV5-1 to TRBJ2-7; 7 bases match TRBD2. The CDR3 extends over 13 amino acids. V lost 4 bases, J lost 5 bases, and 6 bases stayed unmatched. Germline lookup yields CDR1 SGHRS and CDR2 YFSETQ.

This clone was observed a single time. In nucleotides, the CDR3 is TGTGCCAGCAGTGCGCAGACAGGGGTGGCAGATACGCAGTATTTT. Its translation is CASSAQTGVADTQYF. V is TRBV27 and J is TRBJ2-3, with 8 bases identical to TRBD1. This CDR3 contains 15 residues. CDR1 and CDR2 from the germline V gene are MNHEY and SMNVEV (reference sequence). V shed 5 bases, J shed 4 bases, and the junction held 8 bases outside the gene matches.

The rearrangement joins TRBV5-1 to TRBJ1-2; the D gene is possibly TRBD1 (5 bases). V was trimmed by 2 bases and J by 0 bases, leaving 11 bases between them. This CDR3 comprises 15 residues. Germline assignment: CDR1 SGHRS and CDR2 YFSETQ. CDR3 sequence reads: CASSLGVRTNYGYTF. CDR3 in DNA: TGCGCCAGCAGCTTAGGGGTCAGGACTAACTATGGCTACACCTTC.

The rearrangement joins TRBV30 to TRBJ1-1, with no clear D. The CDR3 spans 13 residues. Germline V CDR1 and CDR2: GTSNPN, SVGIG (reference sequence). V lost 2 bases to trimming and J lost 0 bases, with 7 bases between them. This CDR3 reads CAWSPQMNTEAFF. The CDR3 DNA reads TGTGCCTGGAGTCCCCAAATGAACACTGAAGCTTTCTTT.

This clone was detected once. The rearrangement joins TRBV25-1 to TRBJ2-5; the D is unclear. The CDR3 runs to 14 residues. Germline CDR1 reads MGHDK; CDR2 reads SYGVNS. Trimming pared 3 bases from V and 4 bases from J, leaving 12 bases between. CDR3 DNA sequence: TGTGCCAGCAGTGATTCTTTAACGGGAGAGACCCAGTACTTC. Protein: CASSDSLTGETQYF.

This chain uses TRBV7-2 with TRBJ2-2; TRBD2 matches 9 bases. V dropped 2 bases and J dropped 6; count of bases not matched to a gene: 4. CDR3 size: 15 residues. Germline V CDR1 and CDR2: SGHTA, FQGNSA. The CDR3 coding sequence is TGTGCCAGCAGCTTAAAGGGACTAGCAGCCGGGGAGCTGTTTTTT. This codes for CASSLKGLAAGELFF.